This TCR beta chain came from a study of blood T cells in healthy people across ages. Overall study context: About one barcoded beta molecule was captured per two T cells (by template switching). Study results and caveats: Strong correlation was found linking TCR beta diversity to naive T cell percentage. Across the age range, TCR beta diversity per million T cells fell in a roughly linear way.

This CDR3 spans 13 amino acids. The trim removed 8 bases at V and 3 bases at J, leaving 7 bases unmatched. Germline V gene data show CDR1 as GTSNPN and CDR2 as SVGIG (reference sequence). The table lists this clonotype with a few counts. What it recognizes is unknown. The authors ran a second PCR of about 7 to 11 cycles using a sample-barcoded 5' primer and a J-beta primer mix. One entry per CDR3 protein results from TCRdb running MiXCR on the 5' RACE reads. The top ten hold roughly 12% of the sample, which has some 1.6 million distinct CDR3 sequences, roughly 32% seen once. The origin of this receptor is a woman in her 30s in good health. V and J are TRBV30 and TRBJ2-3; TRBD2 matches 8 bases. The sequencing sample was made of blood. This chain's CDR3 is CAGYSGETDTQYF. In DNA form, the CDR3 reads TGTGCCGGCTATAGCGGGGAGACAGATACGCAGTATTTT.